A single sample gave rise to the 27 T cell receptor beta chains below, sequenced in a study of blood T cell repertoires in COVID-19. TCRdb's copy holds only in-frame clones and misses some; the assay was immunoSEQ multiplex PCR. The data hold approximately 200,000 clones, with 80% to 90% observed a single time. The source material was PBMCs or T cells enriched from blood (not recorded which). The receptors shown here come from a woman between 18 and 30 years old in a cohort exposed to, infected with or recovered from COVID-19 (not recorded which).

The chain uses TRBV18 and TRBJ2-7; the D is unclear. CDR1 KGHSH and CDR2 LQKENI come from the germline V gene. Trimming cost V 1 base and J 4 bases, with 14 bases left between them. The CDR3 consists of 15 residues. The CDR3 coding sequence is TGTGCCAGCTCACCACGGCTCACAGAGACATACGAGCAGTACTTC. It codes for CASSPRLTETYEQYF.

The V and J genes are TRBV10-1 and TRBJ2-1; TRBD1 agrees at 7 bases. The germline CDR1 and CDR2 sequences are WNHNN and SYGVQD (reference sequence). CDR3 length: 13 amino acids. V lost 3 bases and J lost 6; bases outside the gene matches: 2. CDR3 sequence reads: CASSDQGVNEQFF. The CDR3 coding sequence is TGCGCCAGCAGTGACCAGGGGGTCAATGAGCAGTTCTTC.

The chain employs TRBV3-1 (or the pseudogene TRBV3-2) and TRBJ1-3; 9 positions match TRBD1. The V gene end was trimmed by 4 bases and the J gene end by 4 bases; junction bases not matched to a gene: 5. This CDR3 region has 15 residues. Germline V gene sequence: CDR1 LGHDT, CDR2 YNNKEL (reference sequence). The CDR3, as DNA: TGTGCCAGCAGCCTCGGGACAGGGTTCGGAAACACCATATATTTT. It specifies CASSLGTGFGNTIYF.

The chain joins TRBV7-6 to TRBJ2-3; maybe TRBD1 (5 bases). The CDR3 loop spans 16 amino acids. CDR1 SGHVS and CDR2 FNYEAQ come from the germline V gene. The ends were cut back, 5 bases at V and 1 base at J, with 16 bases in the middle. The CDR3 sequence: CASSAPRDGGTDTQYF. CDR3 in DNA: TGTGCCAGCAGCGCTCCCAGGGATGGTGGCACAGATACGCAGTATTTT.

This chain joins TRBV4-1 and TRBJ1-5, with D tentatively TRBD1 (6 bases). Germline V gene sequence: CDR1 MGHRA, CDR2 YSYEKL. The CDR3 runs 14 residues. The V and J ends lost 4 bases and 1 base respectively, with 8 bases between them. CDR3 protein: CASSPGHSNQPQHF. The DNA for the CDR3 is TGCGCCAGCAGCCCGGGACACAGCAATCAGCCCCAGCATTTT.

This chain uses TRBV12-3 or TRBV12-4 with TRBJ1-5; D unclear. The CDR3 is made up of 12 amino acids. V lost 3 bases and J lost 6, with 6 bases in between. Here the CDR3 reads CASSFPPQPQHF. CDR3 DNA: TGTGCCAGCAGTTTTCCTCCTCAGCCCCAGCATTTT.

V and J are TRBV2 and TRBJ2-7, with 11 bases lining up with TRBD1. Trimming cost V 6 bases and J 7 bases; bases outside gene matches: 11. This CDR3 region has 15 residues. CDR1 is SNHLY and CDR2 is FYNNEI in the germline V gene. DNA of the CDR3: TGTGCCAGCAGCCCCCGGACAGGGGGCGCTGGGGAGCAGTACTTC. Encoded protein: CASSPRTGGAGEQYF.

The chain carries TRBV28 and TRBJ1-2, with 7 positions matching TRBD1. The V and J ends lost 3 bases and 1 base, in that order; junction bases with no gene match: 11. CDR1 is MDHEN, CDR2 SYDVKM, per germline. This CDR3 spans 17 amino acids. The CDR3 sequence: CASSFSMLRGSNYGYTF. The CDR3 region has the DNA TGTGCCAGCAGTTTTTCAATGCTCAGGGGGAGTAACTATGGCTACACCTTC.

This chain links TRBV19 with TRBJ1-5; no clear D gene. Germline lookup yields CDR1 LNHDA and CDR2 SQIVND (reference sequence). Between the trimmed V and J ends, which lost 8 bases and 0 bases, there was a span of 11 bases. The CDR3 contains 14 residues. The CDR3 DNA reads TGTGCCAGTGGTTTGGCCGATAGCAATCAGCCCCAGCATTTT. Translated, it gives CASGLADSNQPQHF.

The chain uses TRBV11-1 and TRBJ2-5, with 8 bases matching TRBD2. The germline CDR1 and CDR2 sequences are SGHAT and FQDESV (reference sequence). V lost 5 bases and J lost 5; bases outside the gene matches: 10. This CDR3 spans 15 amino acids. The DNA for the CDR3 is TGTGCCAGCAGCCCCTCGGCCGGCGGGAGGGAGACCCAGTACTTC. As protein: CASSPSAGGRETQYF.

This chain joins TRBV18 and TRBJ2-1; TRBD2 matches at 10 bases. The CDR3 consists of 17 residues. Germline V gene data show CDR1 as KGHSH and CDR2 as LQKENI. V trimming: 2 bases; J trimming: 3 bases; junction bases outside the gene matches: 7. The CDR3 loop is CASSPSSGRALYNEQFF. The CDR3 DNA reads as TGTGCCAGCTCACCATCCAGCGGGAGGGCCCTCTACAATGAGCAGTTCTTC.

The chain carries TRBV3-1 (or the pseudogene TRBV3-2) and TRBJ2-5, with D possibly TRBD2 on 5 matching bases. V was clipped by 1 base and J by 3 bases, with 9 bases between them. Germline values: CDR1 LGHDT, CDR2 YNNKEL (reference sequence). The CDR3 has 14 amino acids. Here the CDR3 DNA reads TGTGCCAGCAGCCAAGGGGGAGTAGAAGAGACCCAGTACTTC. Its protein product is CASSQGGVEETQYF.

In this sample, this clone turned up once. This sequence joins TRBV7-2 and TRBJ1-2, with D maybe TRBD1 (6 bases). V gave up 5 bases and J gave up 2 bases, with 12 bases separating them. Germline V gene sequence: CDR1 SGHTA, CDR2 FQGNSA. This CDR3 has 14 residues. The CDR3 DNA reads TGTGCCAGCAGCCCACGACAGGAGAACTATGGCTACACCTTC. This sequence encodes CASSPRQENYGYTF.

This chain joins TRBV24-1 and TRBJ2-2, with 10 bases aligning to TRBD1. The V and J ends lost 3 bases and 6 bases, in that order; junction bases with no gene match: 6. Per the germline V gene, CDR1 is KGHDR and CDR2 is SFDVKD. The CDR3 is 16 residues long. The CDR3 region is CATSDPGTGEAGELFF. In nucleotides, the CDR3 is TGTGCCACCAGTGATCCCGGGACAGGGGAGGCCGGGGAGCTGTTTTTT.

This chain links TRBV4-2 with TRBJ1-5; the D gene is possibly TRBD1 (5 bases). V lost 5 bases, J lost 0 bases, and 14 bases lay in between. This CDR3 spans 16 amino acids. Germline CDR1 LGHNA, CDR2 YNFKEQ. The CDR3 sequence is CASSYNGGTSNQPQHF. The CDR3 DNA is TGTGCCAGCAGCTACAACGGGGGAACTAGCAATCAGCCCCAGCATTTT.

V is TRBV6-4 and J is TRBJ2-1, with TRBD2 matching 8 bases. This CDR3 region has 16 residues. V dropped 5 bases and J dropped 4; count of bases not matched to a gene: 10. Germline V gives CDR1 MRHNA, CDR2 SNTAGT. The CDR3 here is CASSMSGGGEYNEQFF. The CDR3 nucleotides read TGTGCCAGCAGTATGAGCGGGGGTGGGGAATACAATGAGCAGTTCTTC.

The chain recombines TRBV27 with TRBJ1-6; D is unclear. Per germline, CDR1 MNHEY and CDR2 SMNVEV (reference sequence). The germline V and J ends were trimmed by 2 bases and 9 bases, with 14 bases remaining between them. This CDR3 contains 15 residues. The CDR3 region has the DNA TGTGCCAGCAGTTTAGCCGGGGTAGGTCCTTCACCCCTCCACTTT. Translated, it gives CASSLAGVGPSPLHF.

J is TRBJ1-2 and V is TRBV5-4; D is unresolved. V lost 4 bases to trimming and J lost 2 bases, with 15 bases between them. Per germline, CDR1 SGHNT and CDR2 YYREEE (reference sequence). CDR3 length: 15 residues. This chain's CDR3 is CASSRPRVENYGYTF. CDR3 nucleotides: TGTGCCAGCAGCCGGCCCCGGGTAGAAAACTATGGCTACACCTTC.

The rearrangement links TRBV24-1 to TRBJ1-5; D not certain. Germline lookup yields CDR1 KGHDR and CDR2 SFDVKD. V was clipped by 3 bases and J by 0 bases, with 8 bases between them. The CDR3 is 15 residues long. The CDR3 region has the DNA TGTGCCACCAGTGATCAGCGGTATAGCAATCAGCCCCAGCATTTT. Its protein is CATSDQRYSNQPQHF.

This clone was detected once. CDR3 sequence (DNA): TGTGCCACTTCACAGGGGTTGGAGAATGGCTACACCTTC. This codes for CATSQGLENGYTF. The J gene is TRBJ1-2, the V gene TRBV7-9; 7 bases agree with TRBD1. The J segment lost 6 bases and the V segment lost 10 bases, leaving 11 bases of the junction unmatched. The germline CDR1 and CDR2 sequences are SEHNR and FQNEAQ (reference sequence). The CDR3 has 13 amino acids. Full variable domain (rest looked up from reference TRBV7-9 and TRBJ1-2): DTGVSQNPRHKITKRGQNVTFRCDPISEHNRLYWYRQTLGQGPEFLTYFQNEAQLEKSRLLSDRFSAERPKGSFSTLEIQRTEQGDSAMYLCATSQGLENGYTFGSGTRLTVV.

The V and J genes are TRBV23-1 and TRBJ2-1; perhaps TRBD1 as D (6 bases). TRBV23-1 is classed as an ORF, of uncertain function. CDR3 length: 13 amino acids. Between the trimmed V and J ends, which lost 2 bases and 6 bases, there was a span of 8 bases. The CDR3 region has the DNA TGCGCCAGCAGTCAACGAGGGGGCAATGAGCAGTTCTTC. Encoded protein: CASSQRGGNEQFF.

The CDR3 region is CASNVAGYNAGELFF. The CDR3 region has the DNA TGTGCCAGCAATGTGGCGGGCTACAACGCCGGGGAGCTGTTTTTT. The J gene is TRBJ2-2, the V gene TRBV28; a weak D match, TRBD2 (5 bases). With 7 bases removed from V and 6 bases from J, the gap between germline ends came to 18 bases. CDR3 length: 15 residues. The germline CDR1 and CDR2 sequences are MDHEN and SYDVKM.

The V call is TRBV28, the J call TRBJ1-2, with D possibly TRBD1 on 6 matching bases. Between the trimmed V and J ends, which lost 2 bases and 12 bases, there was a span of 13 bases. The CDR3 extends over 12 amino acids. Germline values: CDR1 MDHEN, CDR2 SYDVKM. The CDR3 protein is CASSLEQGSHTF. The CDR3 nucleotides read TGTGCCAGCAGTTTAGAGCAGGGGTCTCACACCTTC.

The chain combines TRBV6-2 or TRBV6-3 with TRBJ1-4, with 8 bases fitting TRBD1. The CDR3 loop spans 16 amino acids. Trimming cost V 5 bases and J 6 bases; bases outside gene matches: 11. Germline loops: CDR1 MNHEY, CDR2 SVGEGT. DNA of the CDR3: TGTGCCAGCAGTCTTCAATTGGACAGGGTCCATGAAAAACTGTTTTTT. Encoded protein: CASSLQLDRVHEKLFF.

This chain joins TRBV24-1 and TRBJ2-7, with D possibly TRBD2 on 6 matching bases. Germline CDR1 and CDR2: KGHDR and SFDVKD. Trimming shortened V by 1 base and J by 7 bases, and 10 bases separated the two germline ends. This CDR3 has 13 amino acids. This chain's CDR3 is CATSDFRAGEQYF. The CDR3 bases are TGTGCCACCAGTGATTTCAGGGCGGGAGAGCAGTACTTC.

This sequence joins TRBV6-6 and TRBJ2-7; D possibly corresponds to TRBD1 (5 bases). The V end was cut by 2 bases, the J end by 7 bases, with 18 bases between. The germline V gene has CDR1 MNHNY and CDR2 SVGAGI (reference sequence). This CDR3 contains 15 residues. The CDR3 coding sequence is TGTGCCAGCAGTTACCCCTTGGCAGGGATGGGGGAGCAGTACTTC. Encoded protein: CASSYPLAGMGEQYF.

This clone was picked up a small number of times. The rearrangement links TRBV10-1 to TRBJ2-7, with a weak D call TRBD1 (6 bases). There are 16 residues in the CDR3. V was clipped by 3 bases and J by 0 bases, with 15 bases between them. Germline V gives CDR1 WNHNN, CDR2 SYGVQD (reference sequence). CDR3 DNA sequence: TGCGCCAGCAGTGAAAGGGGACAACATTTCTCCTACGAGCAGTACTTC. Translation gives CASSERGQHFSYEQYF.